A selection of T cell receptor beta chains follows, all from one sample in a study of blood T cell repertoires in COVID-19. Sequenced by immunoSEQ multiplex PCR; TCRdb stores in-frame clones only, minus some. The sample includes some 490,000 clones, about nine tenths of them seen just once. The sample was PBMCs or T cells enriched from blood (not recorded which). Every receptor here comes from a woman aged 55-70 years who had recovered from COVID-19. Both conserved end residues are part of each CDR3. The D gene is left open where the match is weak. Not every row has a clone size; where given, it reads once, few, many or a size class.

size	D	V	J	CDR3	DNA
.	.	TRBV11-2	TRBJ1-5	CASSLESYGNQPQHF	TGTGCCAGCAGCTTAGAGAGTTACGGCAATCAGCCCCAGCATTTT
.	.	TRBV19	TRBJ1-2	CASSMGSSRGFYGYTF	TGTGCCAGTAGTATGGGATCGTCCAGGGGCTTCTATGGCTACACCTTC
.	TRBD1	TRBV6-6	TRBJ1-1	CASRIPGGNTEAFF	TGTGCCAGCAGAATCCCAGGGGGCAACACTGAAGCTTTCTTT
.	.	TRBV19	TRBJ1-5	CASSIKGTPGSQPQHF	TGTGCCAGTAGTATAAAGGGGACCCCCGGGAGTCAGCCCCAGCATTTT
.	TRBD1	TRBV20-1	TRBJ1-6	CSAADRRALHF	TGCAGTGCTGCGGACAGGCGGGCCCTCCACTTT
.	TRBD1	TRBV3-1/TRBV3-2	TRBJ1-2	CASSLRTGSGGYTF	TGTGCCAGCAGCCTCCGGACAGGGAGTGGTGGCTACACCTTC
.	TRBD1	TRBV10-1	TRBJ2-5	CASSGSTGWETQYF	TGCGCCAGCAGCGGGTCGACAGGGTGGGAGACCCAGTACTTC
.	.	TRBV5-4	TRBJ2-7	CASSLGQIPYEQYF	TGTGCCAGCAGCCTTGGACAGATCCCTTACGAGCAGTACTTC
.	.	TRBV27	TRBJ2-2	CASSPINSNTGELFF	TGTGCCAGCAGTCCTATTAACTCGAACACCGGGGAGCTGTTTTTT
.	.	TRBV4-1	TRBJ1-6	CASSQDRGGSYNSPLHF	TGCGCCAGCAGCCAGGATAGGGGTGGCTCCTATAATTCACCCCTCCACTTT
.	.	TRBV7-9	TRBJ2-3	CASSFAGRDGADTQYF	TGTGCCAGCAGCTTTGCGGGAAGAGACGGGGCAGATACGCAGTATTTT
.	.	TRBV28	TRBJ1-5	CATGRAGALNQPQHF	TGTGCCACCGGGAGGGCAGGGGCCCTCAATCAGCCCCAGCATTTT
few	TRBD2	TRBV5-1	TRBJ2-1	CASSQGTSGGYEQFF	TGCGCCAGCAGCCAGGGGACTAGCGGGGGGTATGAGCAGTTCTTC
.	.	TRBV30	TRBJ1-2	CAWSVQAESKTF	TGTGCCTGGAGTGTACAGGCGGAGTCTAAGACCTTC
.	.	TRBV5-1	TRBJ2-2	CASSITGTRNTGELFF	TGCGCCAGCAGCATAACCGGGACAAGGAACACCGGGGAGCTGTTTTTT
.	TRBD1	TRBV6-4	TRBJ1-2	CASRETGGTFYTF	TGTGCCAGCAGGGAGACAGGGGGAACTTTCTACACCTTC
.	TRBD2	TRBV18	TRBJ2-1	CASSRTSGGQISYNEQFF	TGTGCCAGCTCCCGGACTAGCGGGGGACAAATTTCCTACAATGAGCAGTTCTTC
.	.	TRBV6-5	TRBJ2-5	CASRPQGRGETQYF	TGTGCCAGCCGACCACAGGGTAGGGGAGAGACCCAGTACTTC